Included here is one T cell receptor (beta chain) sequence, with context. Its specificity is not known. With V trimmed by 8 bases and J by 5 bases, 11 bases remained unmatched. Germline CDR1 and CDR2: SGHTA and FQGNSA. There are 14 residues in the CDR3. Building the TCR beta libraries relied on iRepertoire HTBI primers, and CDR3 regions underwent Arm-PCR. MiXCR was run by TCRdb on the multiplex PCR reads, yielding one entry per CDR3 protein. The profile shows roughly 420,000 distinct CDR3 sequences, about a sixth of them singletons. Noted time point: newly diagnosed GD, antithyroid drugs for less than 3 months. RNA isolated from PBMCs was used to make the TCR library. The source of the sample is a study of regulatory T cells in long-lasting Graves disease. Study-level points and caveats: Repertoires from persistent disease leaned toward TRBV28, TRBJ1-2 and TRBJ2-5.

Here the sequenced sample was peripheral blood mononuclear cells (PBMCs), taken at new diagnosis, from a patient treated with antithyroid drugs. V usage is TRBV7-2 and J usage is TRBJ1-2, with 7 nucleotides matching TRBD1. The TCR originated in a female donor with Graves disease. CDR3 loop: CASPAGQAVYGYTF. For the CDR3, the DNA is TGTGCCAGCCCGGCCGGACAGGCTGTTTATGGCTACACCTTC.